This T cell receptor (beta chain) was obtained from a study of cytomegalovirus exposure and HLA in healthy donors. Study findings and constraints: For presence/absence analyses, sequencing depth was assumed to be roughly uniform across donors. Later work associated roughly 15,000 TCR beta sequences with HLA alleles at 0.05 false discovery rate. Reportedly, HLA-A and HLA-B alleles of most subjects were accurately predicted from TCR beta.

Primers for the PCR totalled 60 Vbeta and 13 Jbeta. In the source study's methods: A later analysis tallied 87 million or so unique TCR beta chains, 8.5 million to 11 million of them shared. Generated by immunoSEQ multiplex PCR, the TCRdb table keeps only in-frame clones and is missing some. That table supplies the V and J calls and clone size; D and trimming were determined from the DNA. This sample has approximately 150,000 clones; around 79% occur once, and the top ten carry 5.5% to 6%. Trimming cost V 1 base and J 1 base, with 8 bases left between them. Germline CDR1 reads SGHRS; CDR2 reads YFSETQ. The CDR3 has 15 residues. Notes on this clone: Its antigen is not identified.

The sequenced sample was PBMCs. The gene calls are TRBV5-1 and TRBJ2-2; D possibly corresponds to TRBD2 (6 bases). This receptor was identified in a man younger than 45 in good health and CMV-seropositive. The DNA of the CDR3 is TGCGCCAGCAGCTTGAGTAGCGGGAACACCGGGGAGCTGTTTTTT. Protein sequence: CASSLSSGNTGELFF.